This passage covers 15 T cell receptor beta chains from one sample sequenced in a study of blood T cells in healthy people across ages. Then a second PCR, running roughly 7 to 11 cycles, was carried out with a sample-barcoded 5' primer and a J-beta primer mix. TCRdb re-called the 5' RACE reads with MiXCR, one entry per CDR3 protein. The data show roughly 1,300,000 distinct CDR3 sequences, with roughly 64% seen just once and over 6.5% held by the top ten. Source material: blood. All receptors derive from a man younger than 35 in good health.

This clonotype showed up just a few times. The V call is TRBV5-1, the J call TRBJ1-2; 7 positions agree with TRBD1. CDR3 length: 15 residues. CDR1 and CDR2 from the germline V gene are SGHRS and YFSETQ. After removal of 0 bases from V and 4 bases from J, the junction contained 6 bases not matched to a gene. The CDR3 loop reads CASSLGQGPTYGYTF. DNA for the CDR3: TGCGCCAGCAGCTTGGGACAGGGCCCAACCTATGGCTACACCTTC.

V gene TRBV25-1 combines with J gene TRBJ2-3; 8 nucleotides match TRBD1. J was trimmed by 5 bases and V by 4 bases; bases with no gene match: 8. The CDR3 length is 15 residues. CDR1 is MGHDK, CDR2 SYGVNS, per germline. CDR3 nucleotides: TGTGCCAGCAGTGGCCAGGGGGCGCGCGTAGATACGCAGTATTTT. Translating gives CASSGQGARVDTQYF.

This clonotype was counted only a few times. V and J are TRBV7-6 and TRBJ2-1, with D possibly being TRBD1 (5 bases). The CDR3 is made up of 14 amino acids. V lost 5 bases and J lost 7, with 15 bases in between. The germline CDR1 and CDR2 sequences are SGHVS and FNYEAQ. CDR3 in amino acids: CASSTRTAGNEQFF. The CDR3 coding sequence is TGTGCCAGCAGCACCCGGACCGCAGGGAATGAGCAGTTCTTC.

The table lists this clonotype with a few counts. V is TRBV12-3 or TRBV12-4 and J is TRBJ2-5; 12 positions agree with TRBD2. The DNA end is more similar to TRBJ2-7, so the J call may be wrong. This CDR3 spans 14 amino acids. CDR3 nucleotides: TGTGCCAGCAGTGTGACTAGCGGGGGTTACGAGCAGTACTTC. Its protein is CASSVTSGGYEQYF.

V is TRBV6-6 and J is TRBJ1-4, with D perhaps TRBD1 (6 bases). V gave up 6 bases and J gave up 7 bases, with 15 bases separating them. The CDR3 totals 14 residues. Per germline, CDR1 MNHNY and CDR2 SVGAGI (reference sequence). The CDR3 spells CASSWRGKSEKLFF. CDR3 bases: TGTGCCAGCAGCTGGAGGGGGAAGAGTGAAAAACTGTTTTTT.

The rearrangement links TRBV7-9 to TRBJ2-7; 10 bases line up with TRBD2. This CDR3 is 15 amino acids long. Looked up from germline, CDR1 is SEHNR and CDR2 is FQNEAQ (reference sequence). The V segment lost 5 bases and the J segment 6 bases; nucleotides outside the gene matches: 10. CDR3 residues: CASSEGLAGDLEQYF. CDR3 DNA: TGTGCCAGCAGCGAGGGGCTAGCGGGAGATCTCGAGCAGTACTTC.

This chain links TRBV4-1 with TRBJ2-5, with D perhaps matching TRBD2 (6 bases). Germline loops: CDR1 MGHRA, CDR2 YSYEKL. V was trimmed by 5 bases and J by 2 bases, leaving 15 bases between them. This CDR3 has 15 amino acids. The chain's CDR3 is CASSATLAPQETQYF. CDR3 nucleotides: TGCGCCAGCAGCGCCACCCTAGCGCCACAAGAGACCCAGTACTTC.

The rearrangement uses TRBV6-5 and TRBJ1-1; D unresolved. Germline values: CDR1 MNHEY, CDR2 SVGAGI. This CDR3 spans 16 amino acids. V lost 1 base and J lost 1, with 13 bases in between. CDR3 residues: CASSYFQGRANTEAFF. The CDR3 nucleotides read TGTGCCAGCAGTTACTTTCAAGGGAGAGCGAACACTGAAGCTTTCTTT.

The chain couples TRBV2 to TRBJ2-7; tentative D call: TRBD1 (6 bases). The CDR3 runs to 14 residues. Germline V gene data show CDR1 as SNHLY and CDR2 as FYNNEI. Deletions cut 5 bases from V and 2 bases from J, with 13 bases between. CDR3 bases: TGTGCCAGCAGTTATCGACGGGACACCTACGAGCAGTACTTC. Amino acid sequence: CASSYRRDTYEQYF.

This chain links TRBV4-1 with TRBJ1-5; D ambiguous. Germline CDR1 MGHRA, CDR2 YSYEKL. Trimming pared 3 bases from V and 9 bases from J, leaving 9 bases between. The CDR3 is made up of 12 amino acids. CDR3 in DNA: TGCGCCAGCAGCCATCTCGCGGGGCCCCAGCATTTT. It codes for CASSHLAGPQHF.

The chain is built from TRBV27 and TRBJ2-7; possible D gene TRBD2, 6 bases. The germline V and J ends were trimmed by 6 bases and 6 bases, with 12 bases remaining between them. The CDR3 consists of 12 residues. The V gene's germline CDR1 is MNHEY and CDR2 SMNVEV (reference sequence). The CDR3 DNA reads as TGTGCCAGCAGGGAGGGAGTGGGCGAGCAGTACTTC. This sequence encodes CASREGVGEQYF.

This clonotype turned up a few times. This chain uses TRBV4-1 with TRBJ1-5; D might be TRBD1 (5 bases). CDR3 size: 12 residues. Per germline, CDR1 MGHRA and CDR2 YSYEKL. V was clipped by 3 bases and J by 14 bases, with 14 bases between them. CDR3 residues: CASSQTGTLKHF. DNA of the CDR3: TGCGCCAGCAGCCAGACCGGGACTCTCAAGCATTTT.

This clonotype was picked up a small number of times. This rearrangement joins TRBV2 to TRBJ2-3; 10 bases fit TRBD2. CDR3 size: 14 residues. Per the germline V gene, CDR1 is SNHLY and CDR2 is FYNNEI. Trimming took 3 bases from V and 7 from J; bases not matched to a gene: 4. The CDR3: CASSDASGSNTQYF. The CDR3 region has the DNA TGTGCCAGCAGTGACGCTAGCGGGAGTAATACGCAGTATTTT.

In its sample, this clonotype was seen many times. CDR3 sequence reads: CSGNQGANEQFF. DNA of the CDR3: TGCAGCGGAAACCAGGGGGCTAATGAGCAGTTCTTC. The chain carries TRBV29-1 and TRBJ2-1, with TRBD1 matching over 8 bases. Trimming took 7 bases from V and 7 from J; bases not matched to a gene: 6. Germline V gene sequence: CDR1 SQVTM, CDR2 ANQGSEA. The CDR3 contains 12 residues.

The chain has TRBV3-1 and TRBJ2-1; 7 nucleotides align to TRBD1. CDR3 size: 14 residues. The V and J ends lost 1 base and 7 bases, in that order; junction bases with no gene match: 4. Germline V gene lookup returns CDR1 LGHDT and CDR2 YNNKEL (reference sequence). CDR3 protein: CASSQVRGPNEQFF. The CDR3 DNA reads TGTGCCAGCAGCCAAGTGAGGGGGCCTAATGAGCAGTTCTTC.